The sequence of this T cell receptor beta chain was determined in a study of cytomegalovirus exposure and HLA in healthy donors. Study overall: Per a later analysis, the approximately 690 first-cohort and some 130 validation repertoires shared one platform. Study-level points and caveats: As confirmed in vitro, a few CMV-associated chains were specific for CMV antigens. Subsequent analysis showed first-cohort TCR clusters tending to co-occur in 95 to 150 validation repertoires. Across donors, most TCRs were seen rarely, yet some public ones were widespread.

Germline V gene data show CDR1 as MNHNS and CDR2 as SASEGT. The CDR3 extends over 14 amino acids. Unmatched junction bases numbered 3, after V lost 6 bases and J lost 2 bases. The repertoire was sequenced with immunoSEQ multiplex PCR; TCRdb's copy has only in-frame clones and lacks some. The sample includes 200,000 to 250,000 clones, more than 75% of them seen just once. Regarding this clone: Its antigen is as yet unknown.

This chain uses TRBV6-1 with TRBJ2-3, with TRBD2 matching 9 bases. Sequencing used PBMCs. The origin of this receptor is a man younger than 35 in good health and CMV-seropositive. Here the CDR3 reads CASSLAGYTDTQYF. In DNA form, the CDR3 reads TGTGCCAGCAGCCTAGCGGGGTACACAGATACGCAGTATTTT.